This T cell receptor (beta chain) was identified during a study of CD4 T cells in relation to SARS-CoV-2 and coronaviruses. Study-level information: Shared crossreactive spike epitopes were mapped to their HLA restriction. General study points: Samples before the pandemic and after infection were not matched within any donor. Crossreactive clones expanded significantly less to SARS-CoV-2 than monoreactive clones.

The unexposed donors gave CD4+ T cells in 2011-2018, prior to COVID-19. Concerning this clone: Antigen unknown.

Naive and memory CD4+ T cell DNA was deep-sequenced without culture. Produced via immunoSEQ multiplex PCR; TCRdb's table is partial and in-frame only. The sample records tens of thousands of clones, just over 90% being singletons. V lost 4 bases, J lost 6 bases, and 7 bases lay in between. Germline-derived CDR1 and CDR2 are LNHDA and SQIVND (reference sequence). This CDR3 is 12 amino acids long. This TCR was sampled from a human donor in good health. Sequencing used naive CD4+ T cells from PBMCs. Subset described: naive CD4+ T cells isolated by negative enrichment. The chain has TRBV19 and TRBJ1-5; D uncertain. For the CDR3, the DNA is TGTGCCAGTAGTAGGGCGGGTCAGCCCCAGCATTTT. Residues: CASSRAGQPQHF.